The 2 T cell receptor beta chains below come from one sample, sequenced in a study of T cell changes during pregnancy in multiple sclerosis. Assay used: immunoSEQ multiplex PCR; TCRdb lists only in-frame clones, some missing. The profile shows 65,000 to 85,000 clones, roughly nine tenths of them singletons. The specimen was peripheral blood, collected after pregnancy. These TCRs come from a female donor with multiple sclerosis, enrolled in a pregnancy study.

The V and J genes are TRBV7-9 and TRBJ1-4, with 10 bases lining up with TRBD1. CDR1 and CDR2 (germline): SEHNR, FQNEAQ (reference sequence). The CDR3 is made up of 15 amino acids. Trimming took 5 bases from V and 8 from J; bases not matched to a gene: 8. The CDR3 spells CASSLYRDRGEKLFF. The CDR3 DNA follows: TGTGCCAGCAGCCTTTACCGGGACAGGGGCGAAAAACTGTTTTTT.

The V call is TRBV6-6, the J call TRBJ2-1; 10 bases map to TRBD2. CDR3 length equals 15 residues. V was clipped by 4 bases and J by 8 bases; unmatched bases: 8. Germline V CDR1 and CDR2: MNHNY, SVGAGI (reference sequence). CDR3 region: CASSSLAGEGYEQFF. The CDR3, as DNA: TGTGCCAGCAGTTCCCTAGCGGGAGAAGGATATGAGCAGTTCTTC.